The sequence of this TCR beta chain was determined in a study of somatic mutations in cytotoxic T cells in rheumatoid arthritis (dated by TCRdb to 2016 to 2017). Regarding the research as a whole: Some V beta antibody-stained T-cell populations were flow-sorted on a FACSAria II or Sony SH800 at nearly 100% purity, and sorted V beta1+ cells also underwent TCRB sequencing. TCRB deep sequencing covered roughly 60 patients with rheumatoid arthritis along with approximately 20 healthy controls. The median ages of the patient and control groups were essentially identical. In newly diagnosed rheumatoid arthritis without treatment, the study examined if expanded CD8+ T-cell clones harbor somatic mutations, relying on TCRB deep sequencing to characterize clonality. Study-wide findings and limitations: In about an eighth of the roughly 65 patients the largest CD8+ clone exceeded 20% of CD8+ cells, and several identical CD8+ TCRB sequences were shared between blood and synovial fluid. The slight underrepresentation of TRBV07 in patients was not corrected for multiple comparisons. The expanded CD8+ clones had unknown antigen targets, and not appearing in virus-specific databases did not rule out that they were virus-specific. In patients, CD8+ clonality rose with age (Spearman r ~ 0.53), which was not the case in healthy controls. CD8+ T-cell clonality in rheumatoid arthritis patients was not significantly different from that in age-matched healthy controls.

The CDR3 runs 19 amino acids, cysteine and phenylalanine included. Only CDR3 DNA remains: 57 bases, in frame from the first base. TCRB CDR3 sequencing used the immunoSEQ assay on genomic DNA. The study's own analysis went as follows. Only productive TCRB rearrangements were included in the analyses. A clone was defined by a unique TCRB CDR3 sequence, and clonality was computed as a productive clonality index based on Shannon entropy. Repertoire overlap between two samples was calculated from the template counts of each clone relative to total templates per sample. V-gene usage from TCRB sequencing and V-gene usage measured by flow cytometry were correlated (Spearman r of roughly 0.56). TCRdb stores this immuneACCESS table with in-frame sequences only. Part of the clones is absent; in the studies checked, under half of the shortfall reflects unresolved V genes, and no reason is known for the rest. V, J and clone size were drawn from that table, and D and trimming were deduced from the DNA. For this sample the table gives 11,000 or so clones, of which under 75% were detected only once. The ten largest make up approximately 10% of the sample.

With regard to this clone: Its antigen remains unidentified. There are no base qualities to consult, and no much larger clone falls within one base.

Buffy coats from about 20 blood donors served as healthy controls, a group that was 45% to 70% female with a median age of approximately 60 years (range roughly 21-70). CD4+ and CD8+ cells were isolated by positive magnetic bead selection on an AutoMACS, and purity was checked by flow cytometry. Isolation of peripheral blood mononuclear cells was done through Ficoll-Paque PLUS density gradient separation. DNA was extracted from CD4-enriched, CD8-enriched or PBMC samples with Nucleospin Tissue or Tissue XS kits and quantified with a Qubit 2.0 fluorometer. Sequencing used CD8+ T cells sorted from blood. The receptor was derived from a woman aged 35 to 49 in good health. Recombination linked TRBV21-1 to TRBJ2-1; the table's D call, TRBD2, has no DNA check behind it. TRBV21-1 is a pseudogene. The DNA sequence is TGTGCCAGCAGATCCCCGGGACTAGCGGGAGGGAGCTCCTACAATGAGCAGTTCTTC. The encoded protein is CASRSPGLAGGSSYNEQFF.